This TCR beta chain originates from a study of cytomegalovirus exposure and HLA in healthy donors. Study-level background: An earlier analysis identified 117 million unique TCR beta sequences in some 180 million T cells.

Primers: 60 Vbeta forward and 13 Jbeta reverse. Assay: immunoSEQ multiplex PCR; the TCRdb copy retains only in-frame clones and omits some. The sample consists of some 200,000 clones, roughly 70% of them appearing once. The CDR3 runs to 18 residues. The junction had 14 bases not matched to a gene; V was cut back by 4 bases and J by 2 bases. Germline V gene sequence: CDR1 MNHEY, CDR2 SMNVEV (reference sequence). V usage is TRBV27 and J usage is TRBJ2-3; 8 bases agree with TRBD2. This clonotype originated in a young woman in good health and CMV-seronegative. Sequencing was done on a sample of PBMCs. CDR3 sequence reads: CASSSGGLLAGNTDTQYF. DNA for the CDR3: TGTGCCAGCAGTTCGGGTGGCCTCTTAGCGGGGAACACAGATACGCAGTATTTT.